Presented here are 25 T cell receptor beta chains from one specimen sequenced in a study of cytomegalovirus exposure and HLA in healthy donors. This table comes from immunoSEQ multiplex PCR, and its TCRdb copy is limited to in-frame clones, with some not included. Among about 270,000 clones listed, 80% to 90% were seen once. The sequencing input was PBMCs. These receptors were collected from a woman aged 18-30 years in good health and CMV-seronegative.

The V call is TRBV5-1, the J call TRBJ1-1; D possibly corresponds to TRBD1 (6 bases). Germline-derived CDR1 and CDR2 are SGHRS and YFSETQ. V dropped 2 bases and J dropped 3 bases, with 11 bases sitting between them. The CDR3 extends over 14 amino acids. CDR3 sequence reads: CASSFNRVDTEAFF. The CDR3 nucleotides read TGCGCCAGCAGCTTCAACAGGGTGGACACTGAAGCTTTCTTT.

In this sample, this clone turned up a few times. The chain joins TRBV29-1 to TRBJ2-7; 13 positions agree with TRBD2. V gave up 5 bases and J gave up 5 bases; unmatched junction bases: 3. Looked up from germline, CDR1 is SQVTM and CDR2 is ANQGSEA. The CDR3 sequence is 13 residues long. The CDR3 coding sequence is TGCAGCGTTAGACTAGCGGGAGGCCACGAGCAGTACTTC. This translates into CSVRLAGGHEQYF.

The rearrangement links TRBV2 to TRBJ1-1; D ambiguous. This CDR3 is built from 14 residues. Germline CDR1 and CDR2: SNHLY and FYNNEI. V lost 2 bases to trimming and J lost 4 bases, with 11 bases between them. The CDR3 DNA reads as TGTGCCAGCAGTGAACTCGGGGAGAGCACTGAAGCTTTCTTT. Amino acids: CASSELGESTEAFF.

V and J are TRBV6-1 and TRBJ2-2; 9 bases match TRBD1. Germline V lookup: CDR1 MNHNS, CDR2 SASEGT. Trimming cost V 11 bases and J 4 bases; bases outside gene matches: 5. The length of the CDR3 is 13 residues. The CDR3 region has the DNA TGTGCCGGACGGGGACAGGGCACCGGGGAGCTGTTTTTT. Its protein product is CAGRGQGTGELFF.

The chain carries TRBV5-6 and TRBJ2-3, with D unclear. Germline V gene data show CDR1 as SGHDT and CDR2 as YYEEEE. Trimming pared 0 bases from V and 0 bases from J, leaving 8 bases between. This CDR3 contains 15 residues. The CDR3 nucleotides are TGTGCCAGCAGCTTGGTTAGCCGCAGCACAGATACGCAGTATTTT. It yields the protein CASSLVSRSTDTQYF.

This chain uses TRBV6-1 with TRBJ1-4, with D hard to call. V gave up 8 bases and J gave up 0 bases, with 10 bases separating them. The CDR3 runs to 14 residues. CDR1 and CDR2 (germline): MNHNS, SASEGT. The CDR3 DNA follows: TGTGCCAGCCGATTTGGGCCAACTAATGAAAAACTGTTTTTT. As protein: CASRFGPTNEKLFF.

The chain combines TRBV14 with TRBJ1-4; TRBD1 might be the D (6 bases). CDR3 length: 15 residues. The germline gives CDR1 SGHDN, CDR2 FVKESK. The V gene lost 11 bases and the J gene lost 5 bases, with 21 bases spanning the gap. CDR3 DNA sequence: TGTGCCTCGAGACAGGCTGGAACTTCGAATGAAAAACTGTTTTTT. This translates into CASRQAGTSNEKLFF.

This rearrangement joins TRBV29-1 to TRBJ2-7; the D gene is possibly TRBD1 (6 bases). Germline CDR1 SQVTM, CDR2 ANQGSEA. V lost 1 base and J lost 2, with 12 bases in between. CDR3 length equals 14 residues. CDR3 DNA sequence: TGCAGCGTTGAAGGGACAGCGAGAGCCTACGAGCAGTACTTC. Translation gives CSVEGTARAYEQYF.

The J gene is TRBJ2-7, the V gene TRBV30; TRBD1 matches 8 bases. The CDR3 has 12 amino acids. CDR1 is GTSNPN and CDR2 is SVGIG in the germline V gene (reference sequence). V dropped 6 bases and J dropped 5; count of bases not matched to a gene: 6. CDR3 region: CACRGRGDEQYF. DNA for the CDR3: TGTGCCTGCAGGGGGCGAGGGGACGAGCAGTACTTC.

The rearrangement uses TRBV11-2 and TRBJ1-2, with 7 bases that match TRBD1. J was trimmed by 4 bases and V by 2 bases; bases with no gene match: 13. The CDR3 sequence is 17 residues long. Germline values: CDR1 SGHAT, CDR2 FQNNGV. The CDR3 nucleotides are TGTGCCAGCAGCTTACTTTCGTATTCGGGACAGTTCTATGGCTACACCTTC. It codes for CASSLLSYSGQFYGYTF. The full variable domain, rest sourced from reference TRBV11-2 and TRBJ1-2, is EAGVAQSPRYKIIEKRQSVAFWCNPISGHATLYWYQQILGQGPKLLIQFQNNGVVDDSQLPKDRFSAERLKGVDSTLKIQPAKLEDSAVYLCASSLLSYSGQFYGYTFGSGTRLTVV.

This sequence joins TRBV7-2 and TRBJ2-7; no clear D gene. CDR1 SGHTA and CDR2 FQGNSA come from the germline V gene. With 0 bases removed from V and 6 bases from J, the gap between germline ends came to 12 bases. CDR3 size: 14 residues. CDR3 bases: TGTGCCAGCAGCTTAGCCGGTTTATCAAGCGAGCAGTACTTC. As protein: CASSLAGLSSEQYF.

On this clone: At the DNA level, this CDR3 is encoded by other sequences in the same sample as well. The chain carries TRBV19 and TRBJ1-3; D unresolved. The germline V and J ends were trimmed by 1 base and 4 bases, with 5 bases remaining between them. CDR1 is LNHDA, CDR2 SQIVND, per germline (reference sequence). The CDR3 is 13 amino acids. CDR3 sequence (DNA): TGTGCCAGTAGTATAGCACAGGGAAACACCATATATTTT. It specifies CASSIAQGNTIYF.

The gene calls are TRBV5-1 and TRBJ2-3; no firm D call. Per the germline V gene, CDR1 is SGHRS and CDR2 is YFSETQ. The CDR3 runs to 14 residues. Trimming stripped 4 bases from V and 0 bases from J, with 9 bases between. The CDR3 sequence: CASSLYASTDTQYF. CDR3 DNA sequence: TGCGCCAGCAGCCTCTACGCGAGCACAGATACGCAGTATTTT.

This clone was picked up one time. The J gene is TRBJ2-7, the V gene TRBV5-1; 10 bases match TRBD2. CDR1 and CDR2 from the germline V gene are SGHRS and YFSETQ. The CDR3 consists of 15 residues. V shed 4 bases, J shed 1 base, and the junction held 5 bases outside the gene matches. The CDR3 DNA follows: TGCGCCAGCAGCAATGGGACTAGCGCTTCCTACGAGCAGTACTTC. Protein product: CASSNGTSASYEQYF.

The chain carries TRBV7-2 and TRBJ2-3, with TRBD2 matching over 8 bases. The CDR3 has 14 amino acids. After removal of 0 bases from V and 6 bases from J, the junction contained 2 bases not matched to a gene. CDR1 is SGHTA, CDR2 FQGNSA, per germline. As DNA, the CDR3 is TGTGCCAGCAGCTTAGCTAGCGGGACGGATACGCAGTATTTT. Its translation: CASSLASGTDTQYF.

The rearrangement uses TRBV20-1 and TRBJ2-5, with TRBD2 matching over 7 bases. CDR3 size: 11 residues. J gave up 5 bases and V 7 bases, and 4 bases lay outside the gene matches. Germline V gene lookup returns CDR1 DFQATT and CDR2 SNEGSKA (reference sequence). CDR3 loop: CSVGGTETQYF. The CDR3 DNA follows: TGCAGTGTGGGAGGGACGGAGACCCAGTACTTC.

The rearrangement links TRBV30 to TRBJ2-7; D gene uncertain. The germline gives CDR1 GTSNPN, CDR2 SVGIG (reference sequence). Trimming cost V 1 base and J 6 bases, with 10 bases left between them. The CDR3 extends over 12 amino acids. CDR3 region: CAWSGVAFEQYF. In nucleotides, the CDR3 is TGTGCCTGGAGTGGGGTAGCCTTCGAGCAGTACTTC.

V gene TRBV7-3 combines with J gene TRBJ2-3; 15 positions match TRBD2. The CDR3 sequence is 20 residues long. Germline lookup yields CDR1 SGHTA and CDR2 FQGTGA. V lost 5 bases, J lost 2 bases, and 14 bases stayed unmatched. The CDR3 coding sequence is TGTGCCAGCAGCCGAACGGGACTAGCGGGGGGCCTCGGCAACACAGATACGCAGTATTTT. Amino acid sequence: CASSRTGLAGGLGNTDTQYF.

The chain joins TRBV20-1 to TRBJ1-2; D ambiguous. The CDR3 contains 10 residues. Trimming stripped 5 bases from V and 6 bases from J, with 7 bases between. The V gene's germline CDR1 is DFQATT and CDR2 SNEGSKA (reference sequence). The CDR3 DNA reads TGCAGTGCTTCGACACATGGCTACACCTTC. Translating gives CSASTHGYTF.

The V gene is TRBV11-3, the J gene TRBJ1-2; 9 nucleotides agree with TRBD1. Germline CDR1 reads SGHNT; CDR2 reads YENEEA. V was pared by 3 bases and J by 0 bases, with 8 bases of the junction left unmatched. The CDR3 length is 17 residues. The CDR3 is CASSFSGQGSANYGYTF. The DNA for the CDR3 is TGTGCCAGCAGCTTCTCGGGACAGGGTTCGGCTAACTATGGCTACACCTTC.

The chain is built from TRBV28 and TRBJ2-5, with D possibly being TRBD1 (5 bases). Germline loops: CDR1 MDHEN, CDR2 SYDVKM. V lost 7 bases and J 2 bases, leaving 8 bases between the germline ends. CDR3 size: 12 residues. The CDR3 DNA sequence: TGTGCCAGCAAACCAGGGCAAGAGACCCAGTACTTC. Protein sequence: CASKPGQETQYF.

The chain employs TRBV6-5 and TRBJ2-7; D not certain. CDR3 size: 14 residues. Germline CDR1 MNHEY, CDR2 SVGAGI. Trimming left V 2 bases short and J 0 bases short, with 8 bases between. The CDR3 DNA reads TGTGCCAGCAGTTACCATCGGGTCTCCTACGAGCAGTACTTC. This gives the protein CASSYHRVSYEQYF.

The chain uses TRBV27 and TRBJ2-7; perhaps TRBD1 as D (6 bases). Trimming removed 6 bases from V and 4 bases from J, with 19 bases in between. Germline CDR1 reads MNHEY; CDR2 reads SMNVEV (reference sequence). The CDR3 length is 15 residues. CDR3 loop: CASRYIRDTAYEQYF. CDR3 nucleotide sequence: TGTGCCAGCAGGTACATCCGGGACACCGCATACGAGCAGTACTTC.

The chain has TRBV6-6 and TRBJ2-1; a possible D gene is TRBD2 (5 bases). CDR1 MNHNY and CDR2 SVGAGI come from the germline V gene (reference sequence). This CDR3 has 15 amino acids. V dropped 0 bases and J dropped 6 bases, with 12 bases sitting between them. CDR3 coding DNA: TGTGCCAGCAGTTACTCAGGGTCGGGAATCAATGAGCAGTTCTTC. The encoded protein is CASSYSGSGINEQFF.

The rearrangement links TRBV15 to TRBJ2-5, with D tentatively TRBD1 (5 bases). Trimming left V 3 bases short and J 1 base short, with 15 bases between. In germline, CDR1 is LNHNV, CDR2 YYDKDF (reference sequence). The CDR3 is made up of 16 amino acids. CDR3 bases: TGTGCCACCAGCAGGAGCCAATACAGGCCCCAAGAGACCCAGTACTTC. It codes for CATSRSQYRPQETQYF.